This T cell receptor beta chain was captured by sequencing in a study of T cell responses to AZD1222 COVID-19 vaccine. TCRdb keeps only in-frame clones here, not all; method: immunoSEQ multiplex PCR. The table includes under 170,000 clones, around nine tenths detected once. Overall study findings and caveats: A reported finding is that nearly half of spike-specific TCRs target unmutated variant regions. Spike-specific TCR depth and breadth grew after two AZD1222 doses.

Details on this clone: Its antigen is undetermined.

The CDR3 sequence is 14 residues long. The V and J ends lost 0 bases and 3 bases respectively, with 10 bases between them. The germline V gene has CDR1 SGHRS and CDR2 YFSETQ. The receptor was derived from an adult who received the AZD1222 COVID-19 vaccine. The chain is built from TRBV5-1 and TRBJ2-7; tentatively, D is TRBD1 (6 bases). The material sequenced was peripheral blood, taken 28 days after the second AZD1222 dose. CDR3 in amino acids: CASSLETGNYEQYF. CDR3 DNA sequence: TGCGCCAGCAGCTTGGAAACAGGGAACTACGAGCAGTACTTC.